These 6 T cell receptor beta chains originate from one sample sequenced in a study of blood T cell repertoires in COVID-19. TCRdb's copy holds only in-frame clones and misses some; the assay was immunoSEQ multiplex PCR. This sample carries roughly 80,000 clones, more than 80% of them seen once, and the ten largest clones take roughly 13%. Source material: peripheral blood. These receptor sequences come from a human donor in a cohort sampled during active COVID-19.

The chain carries TRBV28 and TRBJ2-7, with a tentative D call TRBD1 (6 bases). Between the trimmed V and J ends, which lost 1 base and 4 bases, there was a span of 11 bases. This CDR3 is 14 amino acids long. The V gene's germline CDR1 is MDHEN and CDR2 SYDVKM. Written as DNA, the CDR3 is TGTGCCAGCAGTTTATTAACAGGGTCGTACGAGCAGTACTTC. Protein sequence: CASSLLTGSYEQYF.

J is TRBJ2-2 and V is TRBV19, with 7 bases identical to TRBD2. The length of the CDR3 is 14 residues. Germline V lookup: CDR1 LNHDA, CDR2 SQIVND (reference sequence). After removal of 3 bases from V and 5 bases from J, the junction contained 3 bases not matched to a gene. The CDR3 coding sequence is TGTGCCAGTAGTATGGGAGGGGATACCGGGGAGCTGTTTTTT. As protein: CASSMGGDTGELFF.

A few counts support this clone. The DNA for the CDR3 is TGTGCCAGTAGCGCTTCTTCGACAGGGACGAACTATGGCTACACCTTC. Translating it yields CASSASSTGTNYGYTF. The gene calls are TRBV19 and TRBJ1-2; 7 nucleotides agree with TRBD1. Germline values: CDR1 LNHDA, CDR2 SQIVND (reference sequence). The CDR3 loop spans 16 amino acids. Germline trimming cut 6 bases from V and 2 bases from J; bases unmatched to any gene: 12.

The chain combines TRBV18 with TRBJ1-2; the match to TRBD1 covers 7 bases. With V trimmed by 2 bases and J by 3 bases, 6 bases remained unmatched. This CDR3 is 15 amino acids long. Germline V gene data show CDR1 as KGHSH and CDR2 as LQKENI. CDR3 residues: CASSPGRGTYYGYTF. The CDR3 DNA is TGTGCCAGCTCACCAGGCAGGGGGACCTACTATGGCTACACCTTC. Full variable domain (outside the CDR3, taken from reference TRBV18 and TRBJ1-2): NAGVMQNPRHLVRRRGQEARLRCSPMKGHSHVYWYRQLPEEGLKFMVYLQKENIIDESGMPKERFSAEFPKEGPSILRIQQVVRGDSAAYFCASSPGRGTYYGYTFGSGTRLTVV.

This clone was recorded a few times. The rearrangement joins TRBV2 to TRBJ2-7, with TRBD1 matching 7 bases. The CDR3 extends over 14 amino acids. Germline CDR1 reads SNHLY; CDR2 reads FYNNEI. The trim removed 7 bases at V and 1 base at J, leaving 7 bases unmatched. The chain's CDR3 is CASKGDSASYEQYF. In DNA, the CDR3 is TGTGCCAGCAAGGGGGACAGCGCGTCCTACGAGCAGTACTTC.

V usage is TRBV5-4 and J usage is TRBJ1-1; 10 nucleotides match TRBD1. CDR1 is SGHNT and CDR2 is YYREEE in the germline V gene (reference sequence). The junction had 5 bases not matched to a gene; V was cut back by 2 bases and J by 4 bases. The CDR3 consists of 15 residues. CDR3 bases: TGTGCCAGCAGCTTCGACAGGGGGCTTTTCACTGAAGCTTTCTTT. Translation: CASSFDRGLFTEAFF.